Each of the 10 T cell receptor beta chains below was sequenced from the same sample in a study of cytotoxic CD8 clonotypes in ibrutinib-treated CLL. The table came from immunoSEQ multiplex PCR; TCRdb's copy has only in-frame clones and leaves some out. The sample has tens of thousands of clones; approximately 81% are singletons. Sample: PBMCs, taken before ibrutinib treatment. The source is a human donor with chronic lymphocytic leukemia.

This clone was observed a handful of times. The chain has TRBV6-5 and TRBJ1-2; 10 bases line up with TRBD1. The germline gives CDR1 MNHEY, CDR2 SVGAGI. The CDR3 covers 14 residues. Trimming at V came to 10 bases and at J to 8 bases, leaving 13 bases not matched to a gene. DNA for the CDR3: TGTGCCATCAAGCCGGGGACAGGGGACGCCGGCTACACCTTC. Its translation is CAIKPGTGDAGYTF.

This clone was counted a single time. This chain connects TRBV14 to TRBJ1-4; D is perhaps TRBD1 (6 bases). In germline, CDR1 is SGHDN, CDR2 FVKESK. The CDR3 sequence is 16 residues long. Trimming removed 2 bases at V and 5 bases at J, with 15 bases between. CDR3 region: CASSQLEGTLNEKLFF. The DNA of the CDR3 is TGTGCCAGCAGCCAATTGGAAGGGACACTCAATGAAAAACTGTTTTTT.

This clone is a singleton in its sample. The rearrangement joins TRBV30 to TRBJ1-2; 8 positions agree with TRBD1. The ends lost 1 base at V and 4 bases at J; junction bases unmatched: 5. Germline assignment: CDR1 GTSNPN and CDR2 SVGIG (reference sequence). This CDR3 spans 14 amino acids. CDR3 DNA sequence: TGTGCCTGGAGTGGAGGAACAGGGGGCTATGGCTACACCTTC. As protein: CAWSGGTGGYGYTF.

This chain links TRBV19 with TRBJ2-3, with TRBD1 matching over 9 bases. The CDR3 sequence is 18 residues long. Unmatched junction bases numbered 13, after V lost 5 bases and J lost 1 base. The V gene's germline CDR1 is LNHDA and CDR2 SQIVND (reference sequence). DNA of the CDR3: TGTGCCAGTAGTGATACACCGGGACAGGGTTTCGGCACAGATACGCAGTATTTT. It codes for CASSDTPGQGFGTDTQYF.

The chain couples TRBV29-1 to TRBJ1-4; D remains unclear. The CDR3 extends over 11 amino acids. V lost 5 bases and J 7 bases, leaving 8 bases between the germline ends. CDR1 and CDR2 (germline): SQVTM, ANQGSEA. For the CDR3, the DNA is TGCAGCGTTCGAATTGGTGAAAAACTGTTTTTT. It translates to CSVRIGEKLFF.

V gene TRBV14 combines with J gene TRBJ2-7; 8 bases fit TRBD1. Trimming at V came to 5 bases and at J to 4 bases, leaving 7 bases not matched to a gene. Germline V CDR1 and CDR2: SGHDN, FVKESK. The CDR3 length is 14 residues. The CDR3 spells CASSGQGGWYEQYF. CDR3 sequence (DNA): TGTGCCAGCAGCGGACAGGGTGGTTGGTACGAGCAGTACTTC.

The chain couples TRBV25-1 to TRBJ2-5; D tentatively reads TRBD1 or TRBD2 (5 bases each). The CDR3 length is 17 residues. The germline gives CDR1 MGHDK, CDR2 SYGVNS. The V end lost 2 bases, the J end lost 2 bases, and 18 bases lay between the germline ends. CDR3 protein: CASSEGPKRGTQETQYF. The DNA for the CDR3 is TGTGCCAGCAGTGAAGGGCCGAAGAGAGGGACGCAAGAGACCCAGTACTTC.

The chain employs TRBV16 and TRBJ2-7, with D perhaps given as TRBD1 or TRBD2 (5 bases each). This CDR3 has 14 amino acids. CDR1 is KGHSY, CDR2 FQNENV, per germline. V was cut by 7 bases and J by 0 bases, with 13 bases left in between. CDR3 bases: TGTGCCAGCACCCCGGGGACGGTCTCCTACGAGCAGTACTTC. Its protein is CASTPGTVSYEQYF.

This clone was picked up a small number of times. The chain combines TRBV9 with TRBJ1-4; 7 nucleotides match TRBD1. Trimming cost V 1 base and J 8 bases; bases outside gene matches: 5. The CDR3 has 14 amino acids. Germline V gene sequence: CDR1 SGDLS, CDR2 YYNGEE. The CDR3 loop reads CASSVTGDGEKLFF. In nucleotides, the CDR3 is TGTGCCAGCAGCGTAACAGGGGATGGGGAAAAACTGTTTTTT. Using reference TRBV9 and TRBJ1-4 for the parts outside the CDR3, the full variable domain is DSGVTQTPKHLITATGQRVTLRCSPRSGDLSVYWYQQSLDQGLQFLIQYYNGEERAKGNILERFSAQQFPDLHSELNLSSLELGDSALYFCASSVTGDGEKLFFGSGTQLSVL.

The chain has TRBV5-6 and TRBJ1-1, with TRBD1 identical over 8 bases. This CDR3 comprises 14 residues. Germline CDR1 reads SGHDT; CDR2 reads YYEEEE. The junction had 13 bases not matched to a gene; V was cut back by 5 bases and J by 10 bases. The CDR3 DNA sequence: TGTGCCAGCAGGGCCGGGACAGGCCAAGGGGGAGCTTTCTTT. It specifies CASRAGTGQGGAFF.